The rows below give T cell receptor beta chains drawn from one sample of a study of Ad26.COV2.S vaccination and SARS-CoV-2 variants. The table came from immunoSEQ multiplex PCR; TCRdb's copy has only in-frame clones and leaves some out. This sample carries just over 350,000 clones, roughly 85% of them seen once, and the ten largest clones take roughly 3.3%. Sequencing used peripheral blood, obtained in a trial of Ad26.COV2.S vaccine versus placebo. The source is a person aged 18-65 years who received the Ad26.COV2.S COVID-19 vaccine or a placebo. CDR3s include the opening cysteine and the closing phenylalanine or tryptophan. D genes are given only for firm matches. The listing skips clone size in some rows; elsewhere it reads once, few, many or a size class.

>NA|NA|TRBJ2-7|17|TRBV2
CASRATFLTKKDYEQYF
TGTGCCAGCAGGGCAACGTTTCTGACCAAGAAAGACTACGAGCAGTACTTC
>NA|TRBD2|TRBJ2-3|16|TRBV27
CASGTSGGASTDTQYF
TGTGCCAGCGGGACTAGCGGGGGGGCTAGCACAGATACGCAGTATTTT
>NA|NA|TRBJ1-2|16|TRBV11-2
CASSPTGTRTGYGYTF
TGTGCCAGCAGCCCCACCGGGACTCGAACCGGCTATGGCTACACCTTC
>NA|NA|TRBJ2-7|14|TRBV18
CASSPGRLSYEQYF
TGTGCCAGCTCACCAGGACGGCTCTCCTACGAGCAGTACTTC
>NA|NA|TRBJ1-5|17|TRBV7-2
CASSLLSPLYSNQPQHF
TGTGCCAGCAGCCTCTTATCCCCGCTATATAGCAATCAGCCCCAGCATTTT
>NA|TRBD2|TRBJ2-5|16|TRBV7-9
CASTVSGGTYQETQYF
TGTGCCAGCACCGTAAGCGGGGGGACGTACCAAGAGACCCAGTACTTC
>NA|TRBD2|TRBJ2-7|14|TRBV18
CASSPSGSSYEQYF
TGTGCCAGCTCACCTAGCGGGAGTTCCTACGAGCAGTACTTC
>NA|NA|TRBJ2-7|15|TRBV7-9
CASSLLAAGNYEQYF
TGTGCCAGCAGCCTACTGGCTGCAGGGAACTACGAGCAGTACTTC
>NA|TRBD1|TRBJ1-2|15|TRBV6-2/TRBV6-3
CASSYSGTAAYGYTF
TGTGCCAGCAGTTACTCAGGGACAGCGGCCTATGGCTACACCTTC
>NA|TRBD1|TRBJ2-2|13|TRBV6-5
CASGAGGSGELFF
TGTGCCAGCGGGGCAGGGGGCTCCGGGGAGCTGTTTTTT
>NA|NA|TRBJ2-7|19|TRBV28
CASRSTRDKLFRGTYEQYF
TGTGCCAGCAGATCAACCCGGGACAAGCTTTTTCGCGGGACATACGAGCAGTACTTC
>once|TRBD1|TRBJ1-1|16|TRBV6-2/TRBV6-3
CASSVTGVVTNTEAFF
TGTGCCAGCAGTGTTACAGGGGTGGTGACGAACACTGAAGCTTTCTTT
>NA|NA|TRBJ1-1|12|TRBV7-2
CASSLVGGEAFF
TGTGCCAGCAGCTTAGTGGGGGGAGAAGCTTTCTTT
>NA|NA|TRBJ1-6|13|TRBV18
CASSNQYNSPLHF
TGTGCCAGCTCAAATCAATATAATTCACCCCTCCACTTT
>NA|TRBD2|TRBJ2-1|16|TRBV28
CASGPWAGGPINEQFF
TGTGCCAGCGGGCCATGGGCGGGAGGGCCGATCAATGAGCAGTTCTTC
>NA|TRBD1|TRBJ2-3|17|TRBV29-1
CSAGRDRYFTSTDTQYF
TGCAGCGCCGGCCGGGACAGGTACTTCACTAGCACAGATACGCAGTATTTT
>NA|TRBD1|TRBJ2-5|15|TRBV6-5
CASRKTQGALETQYF
TGTGCCAGCAGAAAAACGCAGGGGGCTTTAGAGACCCAGTACTTC
>NA|NA|TRBJ2-2|13|TRBV19
CATPDASTGELFF
TGTGCCACCCCAGATGCAAGCACCGGGGAGCTGTTTTTT
>NA|NA|TRBJ2-5|13|TRBV30
CAWSVVGRETQYF
TGTGCCTGGAGTGTGGTGGGGCGAGAGACCCAGTACTTC
>NA|TRBD1|TRBJ2-7|15|TRBV28
CASRPRDRVKDEQYF
TGTGCCAGCAGGCCGAGGGACAGGGTTAAGGACGAGCAGTACTTC
>NA|NA|TRBJ1-6|16|TRBV6-2/TRBV6-3
CASSYSGRGHNSPLHF
TGTGCCAGCAGTTACTCCGGCAGGGGCCATAATTCACCCCTCCACTTT
>few|NA|TRBJ2-7|14|TRBV27
CATSIRLSSYEQYF
TGTGCCACCTCCATCCGACTCTCATCCTACGAGCAGTACTTC
>NA|NA|TRBJ1-4|21|TRBV21-1
CAARKGAREGKNPATNEKLFF
TGTGCCGCCAGGAAGGGGGCAAGAGAAGGCAAGAACCCAGCAACTAATGAAAAACTGTTTTTT
>NA|NA|TRBJ2-1|17|TRBV10-3
CAISAQALSSSYNEQFF
TGTGCCATCAGTGCACAAGCTCTAAGTAGCTCCTACAATGAGCAGTTCTTC
>NA|NA|TRBJ1-1|12|TRBV28
CASSYGDGGAFF
TGTGCCAGCAGTTATGGGGACGGCGGAGCTTTCTTT
>NA|NA|TRBJ2-7|15|TRBV11-2
CASSLRQGGPYEQYF
TGTGCCAGCAGCTTGCGGCAGGGGGGACCCTACGAGCAGTACTTC
>few|TRBD1|TRBJ2-7|17|TRBV5-1
CASSGTGVAISSYEQYF
TGCGCCAGCAGCGGAACAGGGGTCGCGATTAGCTCCTACGAGCAGTACTTC
>NA|NA|TRBJ2-7|14|TRBV6-2/TRBV6-3
CASSYRGGAYEQYF
TGTGCCAGCAGTTACCGCGGTGGAGCCTACGAGCAGTACTTC
>NA|TRBD1|TRBJ1-2|14|TRBV7-9
CASSTATGDYGYTF
TGTGCCAGCAGCACCGCCACAGGGGATTATGGCTACACCTTC
>NA|TRBD2|TRBJ2-7|16|TRBV4-1
CASSQDFVGRGYEQYF
TGCGCCAGCAGCCAAGATTTTGTGGGGAGGGGCTACGAGCAGTACTTC
>NA|NA|TRBJ2-2|18|TRBV6-4
CASTEGINRPRKTGELFF
TGTGCCAGCACGGAAGGGATTAACCGCCCTAGAAAAACCGGGGAGCTGTTTTTT
>NA|NA|TRBJ1-1|14|TRBV7-2
CASSLWDRDTEAFF
TGTGCCAGCAGCTTATGGGATCGGGACACTGAAGCTTTCTTT
>NA|TRBD2|TRBJ2-3|17|TRBV4-2
CASSLGGTSGGADTQYF
TGTGCCAGCAGCTTAGGCGGGACTAGCGGGGGGGCTGATACGCAGTATTTT
>NA|NA|TRBJ2-1|20|TRBV11-3
CASSDTGGFKGLAGFNEQFF
TGTGCCAGCAGCGATACAGGGGGGTTTAAGGGGCTAGCGGGATTCAATGAGCAGTTCTTC
>NA|TRBD1|TRBJ2-4|11|TRBV20-1
CSAPEGAGEYF
TGCAGTGCTCCTGAGGGGGCAGGGGAGTACTTC